A single sample gave rise to the 30 T cell receptor beta chains below, sequenced in a study of blood T cells in healthy people across ages. A J-beta primer mix and a sample-barcoded 5' primer were used in a second PCR of about 7 to 12 cycles. TCRdb re-called the 5' RACE reads through MiXCR, storing one row per CDR3 protein. The profile covers some 1,800,000 distinct CDR3 sequences, with about two fifths appearing a single time and 20% to 25% taken by the ten largest. The sequenced sample was blood. The receptor set was obtained from a human donor in good health.

V gene TRBV10-3 combines with J gene TRBJ2-2; D remains ambiguous. In germline, CDR1 is ENHRY, CDR2 SYGVKD. CDR3 length equals 14 residues. V shed 6 bases and J shed 0 bases, with 8 bases lying between them. This chain's CDR3 is CAIRAEANTGELFF. CDR3 coding DNA: TGTGCCATCAGGGCGGAAGCGAACACCGGGGAGCTGTTTTTT.

This clonotype was seen a few times. This chain connects TRBV7-9 to TRBJ2-5; maybe TRBD1 (5 bases). CDR1 is SEHNR and CDR2 is FQNEAQ in the germline V gene (reference sequence). V gave up 6 bases and J gave up 3 bases, with 11 bases separating them. The CDR3 length is 13 residues. CDR3 nucleotide sequence: TGTGCCAGCAGACCGACAGAAGAAGAGACCCAGTACTTC. It yields the protein CASRPTEEETQYF.

This clonotype was recorded only once. The genes are TRBV7-3 and TRBJ2-1, with a possible D match to TRBD1 (5 bases). Trimming took off 5 bases at V and 15 bases at J, with 17 bases between the two ends. Germline CDR1 SGHTA, CDR2 FQGTGA. The CDR3 spans 12 residues. As DNA, the CDR3 is TGTGCCAGCAGCGTAAGTGGGGCCAGGCTGTTCTTC. Its translation is CASSVSGARLFF.

In this sample, this clonotype turned up a few times. The chain is built from TRBV6-1 and TRBJ2-1; TRBD2 matches 8 bases. V lost 6 bases to trimming and J lost 4 bases; unmatched junction nucleotides: 11. The CDR3 length is 16 residues. CDR1 and CDR2 (germline): MNHNS, SASEGT. In nucleotides, the CDR3 is TGTGCCAGCAGGGGGTTGAGCGGGGGCTTTTACAATGAGCAGTTCTTC. Translated, it gives CASRGLSGGFYNEQFF.

This clonotype is a singleton in its sample. The V call is TRBV20-1, the J call TRBJ2-3; 11 bases agree with TRBD2. V gave up 6 bases and J gave up 0 bases; unmatched junction bases: 8. Germline values: CDR1 DFQATT, CDR2 SNEGSKA (reference sequence). This CDR3 is 16 amino acids long. The DNA for the CDR3 is TGCAGTGCGGAACCTATAGCGGGGGGGAGCACAGATACGCAGTATTTT. Its protein product is CSAEPIAGGSTDTQYF.

The chain links TRBV20-1 to TRBJ2-5; D not certain. The CDR3 runs to 11 residues. Deletions cut 6 bases from V and 3 bases from J, with 8 bases between. Germline V gives CDR1 DFQATT, CDR2 SNEGSKA (reference sequence). CDR3 sequence: CSASHEETQYF. In DNA form, the CDR3 reads TGCAGTGCCAGTCATGAAGAGACCCAGTACTTC.

The chain couples TRBV18 to TRBJ1-2; a possible D gene is TRBD1 (6 bases). The V gene lost 6 bases and the J gene lost 5 bases, with 16 bases spanning the gap. CDR3 length equals 14 residues. CDR1 and CDR2 (germline): KGHSH, LQKENI. CDR3 nucleotides: TGTGCCAGCTCTCCCCGGACAGATAGATATGGCTACACCTTC. Translating it yields CASSPRTDRYGYTF.

The chain uses TRBV5-5 and TRBJ2-1, with 11 bases matching TRBD2. This CDR3 is built from 14 residues. With V trimmed by 2 bases and J by 8 bases, 3 bases remained unmatched. Germline CDR1 reads SGHKS; CDR2 reads YYEKEE (reference sequence). The CDR3 DNA follows: TGTGCCAGCAGCTTATCTAGCGGGGGGTATGAGCAGTTCTTC. Protein: CASSLSSGGYEQFF.

This clonotype has just a few counts. The V gene is TRBV4-1, the J gene TRBJ1-2; D gene uncertain. This CDR3 has 13 amino acids. V dropped 4 bases and J dropped 6 bases, with 12 bases sitting between them. Germline assignment: CDR1 MGHRA and CDR2 YSYEKL. DNA of the CDR3: TGCGCCAGCAGCCCCGGGATGTCAGATGGCTACACCTTC. It is translated as CASSPGMSDGYTF.

V usage is TRBV20-1 and J usage is TRBJ1-1, with 9 bases aligning to TRBD1. The J segment lost 4 bases and the V segment lost 3 bases, leaving 9 bases of the junction unmatched. Germline-derived CDR1 and CDR2 are DFQATT and SNEGSKA (reference sequence). This CDR3 is 15 amino acids long. As DNA, the CDR3 is TGCAGTGCTAGCCCCGGCACAGGGGGCGGCACTGAAGCTTTCTTT. Amino acid sequence: CSASPGTGGGTEAFF.

J is TRBJ1-5 and V is TRBV30; D might be TRBD1 (5 bases). The CDR3 length is 15 residues. V was trimmed by 1 base and J by 0 bases, leaving 10 bases between them. The germline V gene has CDR1 GTSNPN and CDR2 SVGIG (reference sequence). The CDR3 loop reads CAWSGDGASNQPQHF. The CDR3 coding sequence is TGTGCCTGGAGTGGAGATGGGGCTAGCAATCAGCCCCAGCATTTT.

This clonotype was picked up a small number of times. This chain links TRBV5-1 with TRBJ2-1, with a tentative D call TRBD1 (6 bases). The CDR3 has 15 residues. The germline V and J ends were trimmed by 0 bases and 1 base, with 8 bases remaining between them. Germline values: CDR1 SGHRS, CDR2 YFSETQ. CDR3 in amino acids: CASSLVDRSYNEQFF. DNA for the CDR3: TGCGCCAGCAGCTTGGTGGACAGATCCTACAATGAGCAGTTCTTC.

The gene calls are TRBV2 and TRBJ2-1; TRBD1 matches at 8 bases. The trim removed 6 bases at V and 10 bases at J, leaving 8 bases unmatched. CDR3 length: 13 amino acids. CDR1 SNHLY and CDR2 FYNNEI come from the germline V gene. DNA for the CDR3: TGTGCCAGCAGAGCCACAGGGGACAGGGAGCAGTTCTTC. This encodes CASRATGDREQFF.

In the case of this clonotype: A much more abundant neighbour one base away suggests this may be a read error. The rearrangement uses TRBV7-8 and TRBJ1-2; D is ambiguous. The CDR3 is 13 residues long. Trimming removed 2 bases from V and 6 bases from J, with 10 bases in between. The germline CDR1 and CDR2 sequences are SGHVS and FQNEAQ. The CDR3 DNA follows: TGTGCCAGCAGCTTATCGAGTGACCATGGCTACACCTTC. It is translated as CASSLSSDHGYTF.

In its sample, this clonotype was seen many times. The chain has TRBV3-1 and TRBJ1-1; no reliable D call. The germline gives CDR1 LGHDT, CDR2 YNNKEL (reference sequence). The CDR3 runs 15 residues. V lost 3 bases and J 0 bases, leaving 11 bases between the germline ends. CDR3 protein: CASSQLNRLNTEAFF. The CDR3 nucleotides read TGTGCCAGCAGCCAGCTTAACCGGTTGAACACTGAAGCTTTCTTT.

This sequence joins TRBV15 and TRBJ1-2; no clear D. Germline-derived CDR1 and CDR2 are LNHNV and YYDKDF (reference sequence). This CDR3 is built from 15 residues. V lost 1 base, J lost 2 bases, and 11 bases lay in between. Here the CDR3 DNA reads TGTGCCACCAGCAGAGTTGGTTATATGAACTATGGCTACACCTTC. It yields the protein CATSRVGYMNYGYTF.

The rearrangement joins TRBV5-1 to TRBJ2-7; a weak D match, TRBD1 (5 bases). V dropped 2 bases and J dropped 7 bases, with 13 bases sitting between them. Germline CDR1 is SGHRS and CDR2 is YFSETQ. The CDR3 contains 13 residues. DNA of the CDR3: TGCGCCAGCAGCTTTCAGGGAACGAGGGAGCAGTACTTC. Amino acid sequence: CASSFQGTREQYF.

The gene calls are TRBV14 and TRBJ1-4; D gene unclear. With 4 bases removed from V and 7 bases from J, the gap between germline ends came to 10 bases. Germline CDR1 SGHDN, CDR2 FVKESK. The CDR3 consists of 13 residues. In DNA form, the CDR3 reads TGTGCCAGCAGCCCCGGGAGGAGTGAAAAACTGTTTTTT. This translates into CASSPGRSEKLFF.

CDR3 sequence: CSARDLLADHNEQYF. The CDR3 nucleotides are TGCAGTGCTAGAGATCTCCTAGCGGACCACAATGAGCAGTACTTC. This chain joins TRBV20-1 and TRBJ2-5, with 7 positions matching TRBD2. V shed 0 bases, J shed 11 bases, and the junction held 15 bases outside the gene matches. The CDR3 consists of 15 residues. Germline values: CDR1 DFQATT, CDR2 SNEGSKA (reference sequence).

This chain joins TRBV12-3 or TRBV12-4 and TRBJ1-3; no reliable D call. This CDR3 spans 13 amino acids. With 6 bases removed from V and 4 bases from J, the gap between germline ends came to 10 bases. The CDR3: CASSPERGNTIYF. Written as DNA, the CDR3 is TGTGCCAGCAGCCCGGAGAGGGGAAACACCATATATTTT.

This clonotype appeared a few times. This rearrangement joins TRBV4-1 to TRBJ1-2, with TRBD1 as a possible D gene (6 bases). The CDR3 is 16 amino acids. Germline CDR1 is MGHRA and CDR2 is YSYEKL. Trimming stripped 3 bases from V and 6 bases from J, with 20 bases between. The CDR3 region has the DNA TGCGCCAGCAGCCACCCCCAGGGTGACAGGTCGGATGGCTACACCTTC. Protein product: CASSHPQGDRSDGYTF.

This chain connects TRBV20-1 to TRBJ1-5; possible D gene TRBD1, 6 bases. The CDR3 is 14 amino acids. From germline, CDR1 is DFQATT and CDR2 SNEGSKA (reference sequence). With 6 bases removed from V and 6 bases from J, the gap between germline ends came to 18 bases. The CDR3: CSAPGGRGRQPQHF. The CDR3 region has the DNA TGCAGTGCGCCGGGGGGCAGGGGACGTCAGCCCCAGCATTTT.

V is TRBV6-6 and J is TRBJ2-2; D might be TRBD1 (6 bases). Germline CDR1 MNHNY, CDR2 SVGAGI (reference sequence). This CDR3 region has 15 residues. Between the trimmed V and J ends, which lost 6 bases and 5 bases, there was a span of 16 bases. The CDR3 spells CASRGNVGATGELFF. DNA of the CDR3: TGTGCCAGCAGGGGTAACGTGGGGGCGACCGGGGAGCTGTTTTTT.

This sequence joins TRBV4-3 and TRBJ2-3, with D perhaps TRBD2 (5 bases). V gave up 3 bases and J gave up 1 base, with 14 bases separating them. CDR3 length: 16 residues. The germline CDR1 and CDR2 sequences are LGHNA and YSLEER. The CDR3 protein is CASSHGRGSGTDTQYF. The DNA of the CDR3 is TGCGCCAGCAGCCACGGACGAGGGAGCGGCACAGATACGCAGTATTTT.

The chain couples TRBV7-9 to TRBJ2-1; 8 bases align to TRBD1. CDR3 length equals 16 residues. V trimming: 5 bases; J trimming: 6 bases; junction bases outside the gene matches: 12. Germline V gene lookup returns CDR1 SEHNR and CDR2 FQNEAQ (reference sequence). The CDR3 loop is CASSLNPGQVANEQFF. The CDR3 nucleotides are TGTGCCAGCAGCCTGAATCCGGGACAGGTCGCCAATGAGCAGTTCTTC.

The chain couples TRBV20-1 to TRBJ2-3; 7 bases line up with TRBD1. The CDR3 runs to 18 residues. Trimming removed 0 bases from V and 2 bases from J; junction bases left unmatched: 14. Germline V gene data show CDR1 as DFQATT and CDR2 as SNEGSKA (reference sequence). CDR3 protein: CSARDSSRQGRYTDTQYF. CDR3 in DNA: TGCAGTGCTAGAGATTCTTCTCGACAGGGCCGGTACACAGATACGCAGTATTTT.

This clonotype was counted between two and nine times. The CDR3 spells CASRRGPDTDTQYF. DNA for the CDR3: TGCGCCAGCAGACGGGGGCCTGACACAGATACGCAGTATTTT. This chain links TRBV5-1 with TRBJ2-3; D tentatively reads TRBD1 or TRBD2 (6 bases each). The CDR3 is 14 amino acids. V lost 5 bases, J lost 2 bases, and 12 bases lay in between. Germline V gene sequence: CDR1 SGHRS, CDR2 YFSETQ.

V gene TRBV7-9 combines with J gene TRBJ2-3; TRBD1 aligns across 8 bases. Looked up from germline, CDR1 is SEHNR and CDR2 is FQNEAQ (reference sequence). CDR3 size: 17 residues. Trimming at V came to 4 bases and at J to 3 bases, leaving 12 bases not matched to a gene. This CDR3 is CASSSGQGPFPTDTQYF. CDR3 bases: TGTGCCAGCAGCTCCGGACAGGGACCGTTTCCGACAGATACGCAGTATTTT.

The chain uses TRBV5-1 and TRBJ2-7, with D possibly called TRBD1 or TRBD2 (5 bases each). Trimming cost V 6 bases and J 3 bases, with 19 bases left between them. CDR1 is SGHRS, CDR2 YFSETQ, per germline. This CDR3 is built from 15 residues. The chain's CDR3 is CASNSSGDGRYEQYF. The CDR3 bases are TGCGCCAGCAACTCGAGTGGGGACGGCCGCTACGAGCAGTACTTC.

The CDR3 nucleotides read TGTGCCAGCAGTCGGACAGGTCTAGCCTCCTACGAGCAGTACTTC. As protein: CASSRTGLASYEQYF. The rearrangement links TRBV12-3 or TRBV12-4 to TRBJ2-7, with 7 bases fitting TRBD1. The CDR3 loop spans 15 amino acids. The V and J ends lost 5 bases and 0 bases, in that order; junction bases with no gene match: 7.